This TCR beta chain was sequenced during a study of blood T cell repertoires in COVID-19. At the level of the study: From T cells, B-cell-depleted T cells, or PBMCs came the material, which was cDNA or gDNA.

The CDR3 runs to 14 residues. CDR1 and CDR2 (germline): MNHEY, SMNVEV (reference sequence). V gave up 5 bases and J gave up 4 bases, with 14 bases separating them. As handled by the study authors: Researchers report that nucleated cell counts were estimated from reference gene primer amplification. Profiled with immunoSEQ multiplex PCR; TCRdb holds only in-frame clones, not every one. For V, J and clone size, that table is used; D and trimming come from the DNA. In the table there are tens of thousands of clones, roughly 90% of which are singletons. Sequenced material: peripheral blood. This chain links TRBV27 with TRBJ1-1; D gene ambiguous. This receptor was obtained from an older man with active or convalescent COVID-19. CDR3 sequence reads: CASSPLGGGTEAFF. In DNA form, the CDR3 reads TGTGCCAGCAGTCCCCTAGGCGGCGGCACTGAAGCTTTCTTT.